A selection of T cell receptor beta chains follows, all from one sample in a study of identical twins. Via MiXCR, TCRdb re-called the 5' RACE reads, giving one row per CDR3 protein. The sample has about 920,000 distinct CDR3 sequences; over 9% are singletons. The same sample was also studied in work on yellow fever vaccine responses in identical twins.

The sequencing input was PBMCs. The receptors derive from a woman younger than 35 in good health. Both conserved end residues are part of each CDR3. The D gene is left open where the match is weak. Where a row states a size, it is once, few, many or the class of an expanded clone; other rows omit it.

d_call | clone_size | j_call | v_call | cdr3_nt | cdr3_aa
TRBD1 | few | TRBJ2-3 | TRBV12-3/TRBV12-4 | TGTGCCAGCAGTTTAGCTTCCGGGACAGTCACAGATACGCAGTATTTT | CASSLASGTVTDTQYF
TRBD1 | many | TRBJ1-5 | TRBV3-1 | TGTGCCAGCAGCCAAGCAGGGGGGAATCAGCCCCAGCATTTT | CASSQAGGNQPQHF
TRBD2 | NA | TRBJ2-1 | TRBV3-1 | TGTGCCTCCAGCCCTTCCCAACTAGCGGGGGGATCCTACAATGAGCAGTTCTTC | CASSPSQLAGGSYNEQFF
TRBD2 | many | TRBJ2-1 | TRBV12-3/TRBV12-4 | TGTGCCAGCAGTGGACTAGCGGGAGGGCCTGGGTCCTACAATGAGCAGTTCTTC | CASSGLAGGPGSYNEQFF
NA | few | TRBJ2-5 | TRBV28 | TGTGCCAGCAGTTTATCTGAGGACTCGGCTCGAGGGTTGACCCAGTACTTC | CASSLSEDSARGLTQYF
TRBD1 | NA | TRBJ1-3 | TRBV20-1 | TGCTGTGCTAGAGACCCCAGGGGGCATAGCTCTGGAAACACCATATATTTT | CCARDPRGHSSGNTIYF
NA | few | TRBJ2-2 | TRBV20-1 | TGCAGTGCCCCTGGGGACCGCTACACCGGGGAGCTGTTTTTT | CSAPGDRYTGELFF
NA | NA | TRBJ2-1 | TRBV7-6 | TGTGCCAGCAGCCTCCAGGGGCTGCCCCTCACCTACAATGAGCAGTTCTTC | CASSLQGLPLTYNEQFF
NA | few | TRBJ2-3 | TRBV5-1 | TGCGCCAGCAGCTGGGGACGGGATACGCAGTATTTT | CASSWGRDTQYF
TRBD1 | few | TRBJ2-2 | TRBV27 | TGTGCCAGCAGTTTAGGGGACAGGCTAACCGGGGAGCTGTTTTTT | CASSLGDRLTGELFF
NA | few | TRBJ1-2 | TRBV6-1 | TGTGCCAGCAGTAAGACTACAGGGAACTATGGCTACACCTTC | CASSKTTGNYGYTF
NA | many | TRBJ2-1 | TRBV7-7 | TGTGCCAGCAGCTCACAAGAGGGGCGGGTGAATGAGCAGTTCTTC | CASSSQEGRVNEQFF
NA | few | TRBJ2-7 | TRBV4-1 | TGCGCCAGCAGCCAACTCACAGGACCTTCCTACGAGCAGTACTTC | CASSQLTGPSYEQYF
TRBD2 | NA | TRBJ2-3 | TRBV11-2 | TGTGCCAGCAGCTCCGGGACTAGCGGCCTCCGAGATACGCAGTATTTT | CASSSGTSGLRDTQYF
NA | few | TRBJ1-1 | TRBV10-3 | TGTGCCATCAGCGGGACCGGGGGGCCGTTTATGAACACTGAAGCTTTCTTT | CAISGTGGPFMNTEAFF
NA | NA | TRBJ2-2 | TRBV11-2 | TGTGCCAGCAGCTTTCCCAAGGGAGAGGGCACCGGGGAGCTGTTTTTT | CASSFPKGEGTGELFF
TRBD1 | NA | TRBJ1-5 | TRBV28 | TGTGCCAGCACCCCAGGGGGCTCGAGCAATCAGCCCCAGCATTTT | CASTPGGSSNQPQHF
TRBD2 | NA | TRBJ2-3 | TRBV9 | TGTGCCAGCAGCGCCTCCTCGGGCGGGAGGTCAGATACGCAGTATTTT | CASSASSGGRSDTQYF
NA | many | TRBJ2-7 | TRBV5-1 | TGCGCCAGCAGCCTCGGGACAAATAATTACGAGCAGTACTTC | CASSLGTNNYEQYF
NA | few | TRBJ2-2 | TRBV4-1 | TGCGCCAGCAGCCAAGCAACCAGGTACCCGTGGGAGCTGTTTTTT | CASSQATRYPWELFF
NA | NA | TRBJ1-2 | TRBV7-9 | TGTGCCAGCAGCTTAGGACAGCTGCTAGGCTACACCTTC | CASSLGQLLGYTF
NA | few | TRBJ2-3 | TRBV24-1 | TGTGCCACCAGTGAAAGCGCCGGGCCGTACACAGATACGCAGTATTTT | CATSESAGPYTDTQYF
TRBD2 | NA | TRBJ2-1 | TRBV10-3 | TGTGCCATCAGTGAGTCCTTACTAGCGGGGGGGCCCGACGCCGGCAATGAGCAGTTCTTC | CAISESLLAGGPDAGNEQFF
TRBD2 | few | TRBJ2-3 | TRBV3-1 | TGTGCCAGCAGCACTCCGCGCGGGGGAACCACAGATACGCAGTATTTT | CASSTPRGGTTDTQYF